These 27 T cell receptor beta chains were all obtained from the same sample, sequenced in a study of graft-versus-host responses after intestinal transplantation. No cognate antigen is known for these TCRs. The repertoire was sequenced with immunoSEQ multiplex PCR; TCRdb's copy has only in-frame clones and lacks some. The table records about 71,000 clones, 85% to 95% of them present only once. The specimen comprised unstimulated CD8+ T cells sorted from spleen or lymph node cells, sampled before intestinal transplant. The origin of the receptors is a human donor who received an intestinal transplant.

The rearrangement uses TRBV9 and TRBJ2-1, with D possibly being TRBD2 (5 bases). V gave up 0 bases and J gave up 2 bases, with 6 bases separating them. This CDR3 spans 14 amino acids. Per germline, CDR1 SGDLS and CDR2 YYNGEE. The CDR3 nucleotides read TGTGCCAGCAGCGTAGGCGGGCCCTACAATGAGCAGTTCTTC. It is translated as CASSVGGPYNEQFF.

The rearrangement uses TRBV6-5 and TRBJ2-1; no clear D. Germline V gene lookup returns CDR1 MNHEY and CDR2 SVGAGI. V was trimmed by 0 bases and J by 6 bases, leaving 12 bases between them. CDR3 length: 15 amino acids. The CDR3 protein is CASSYSIEESNEQFF. CDR3 DNA: TGTGCCAGCAGTTACTCGATTGAGGAGAGCAATGAGCAGTTCTTC.

In this sample, this clone turned up once. The chain combines TRBV10-3 with TRBJ2-1; the D gene is possibly TRBD2 (5 bases). V was clipped by 7 bases and J by 2 bases, with 21 bases between them. This CDR3 has 17 residues. Germline assignment: CDR1 ENHRY and CDR2 SYGVKD. CDR3 protein: CAITTAERGEAYNEQFF. The CDR3 DNA is TGTGCCATCACCACCGCCGAACGGGGAGAGGCCTACAATGAGCAGTTCTTC.

The chain joins TRBV9 to TRBJ2-4; D might be TRBD1 or TRBD2, each matching 5 bases. CDR3 size: 17 residues. The germline V gene has CDR1 SGDLS and CDR2 YYNGEE. Trimming removed 0 bases from V and 1 base from J, with 14 bases in between. CDR3 in amino acids: CASSVGEGRGAKNIQYF. CDR3 nucleotides: TGTGCCAGCAGCGTAGGAGAGGGGAGAGGGGCCAAAAACATTCAGTACTTC.

This chain connects TRBV13 to TRBJ2-7; 7 bases match TRBD1. The CDR3 spans 12 residues. In germline, CDR1 is PRHDT, CDR2 FYEKMQ (reference sequence). V lost 3 bases, J lost 4 bases, and 0 bases stayed unmatched. The CDR3 is CASSLTGYEQYF. CDR3 coding DNA: TGTGCCAGCAGCTTGACAGGGTACGAGCAGTACTTC.

V is TRBV30 and J is TRBJ2-7, with D unclear. V lost 4 bases and J lost 2, with 15 bases in between. The germline CDR1 and CDR2 sequences are GTSNPN and SVGIG (reference sequence). This CDR3 contains 14 residues. The CDR3 loop reads CAWTGPILAYEQYF. As DNA, the CDR3 is TGTGCCTGGACAGGTCCAATCCTTGCCTACGAGCAGTACTTC.

V is TRBV7-9 and J is TRBJ1-4; 9 bases match TRBD1. The CDR3 covers 14 residues. Losses at the gene ends were 5 bases for V and 8 bases for J; bases not matched to a gene: 6. Germline CDR1 and CDR2: SEHNR and FQNEAQ (reference sequence). The CDR3 sequence: CASSRTGVGEKLFF. DNA of the CDR3: TGTGCCAGCAGCCGGACAGGGGTTGGCGAAAAACTGTTTTTT.

This clone was picked up one time. The CDR3 region is CASSWGRETFNEQFF. The CDR3 nucleotides read TGTGCCAGCAGCTGGGGCCGGGAAACATTCAATGAGCAGTTCTTC. The gene calls are TRBV5-5 and TRBJ2-1; D is perhaps TRBD1 or TRBD2 (5 bases each). The germline V gene has CDR1 SGHKS and CDR2 YYEKEE (reference sequence). The CDR3 has 15 residues. V was shortened by 3 bases and J by 6 bases, with 16 bases between the two germline ends.

The chain has TRBV7-9 and TRBJ1-1, with D possibly being TRBD1 (6 bases). Germline assignment: CDR1 SEHNR and CDR2 FQNEAQ (reference sequence). This CDR3 spans 13 amino acids. Trimming stripped 3 bases from V and 1 base from J, with 6 bases between. The CDR3, as DNA: TGTGCCAGCAGCTTGGGACAGAACACTGAAGCTTTCTTT. This codes for CASSLGQNTEAFF.

The rearrangement joins TRBV2 to TRBJ2-1, with D hard to call. This CDR3 region has 12 residues. Trimming left V 4 bases short and J 4 bases short, with 5 bases between. Germline-derived CDR1 and CDR2 are SNHLY and FYNNEI. CDR3 sequence: CASSGNYNEQFF. CDR3 DNA sequence: TGTGCCAGCAGTGGGAATTACAATGAGCAGTTCTTC.

The chain couples TRBV2 to TRBJ2-7; D possibly uses TRBD1 or TRBD2 (5 bases each). The V end was cut by 2 bases, the J end by 0 bases, with 17 bases between. Germline CDR1 and CDR2: SNHLY and FYNNEI. There are 17 residues in the CDR3. DNA for the CDR3: TGTGCCAGCAGTGAATTCAATTGGCGAGGGGACTCCTACGAGCAGTACTTC. This translates into CASSEFNWRGDSYEQYF.

This chain joins TRBV19 and TRBJ2-7, with 9 bases lining up with TRBD1. Losses at the gene ends were 3 bases for V and 4 bases for J; bases not matched to a gene: 7. CDR1 and CDR2 from the germline V gene are LNHDA and SQIVND (reference sequence). The CDR3 length is 15 residues. The CDR3: CASSIDDRGAYEQYF. The CDR3 DNA follows: TGTGCCAGTAGTATCGACGACAGGGGGGCTTACGAGCAGTACTTC.

The chain has TRBV6-5 and TRBJ2-7; the D is unclear. Germline V lookup: CDR1 MNHEY, CDR2 SVGAGI. Between the trimmed V and J ends, which lost 0 bases and 2 bases, there was a span of 8 bases. The CDR3 sequence is 14 residues long. CDR3 amino acids: CASSYSRETYEQYF. In DNA form, the CDR3 reads TGTGCCAGCAGTTACTCGAGAGAGACCTACGAGCAGTACTTC.

This clone occurred once. This chain uses TRBV7-9 with TRBJ2-7, with D perhaps TRBD1 (5 bases). V was clipped by 1 base and J by 3 bases, with 10 bases between them. The CDR3 has 14 residues. CDR1 is SEHNR and CDR2 is FQNEAQ in the germline V gene (reference sequence). The CDR3 nucleotides are TGTGCCAGCAGCTTAGGGCCAGGGCTCTACGAGCAGTACTTC. Protein product: CASSLGPGLYEQYF.

The chain combines TRBV5-4 with TRBJ2-4; D is unclear. The germline V gene encodes CDR1 SGHNT and CDR2 YYREEE (reference sequence). V lost 6 bases to trimming and J lost 0 bases, with 10 bases between them. The CDR3 has 14 amino acids. The CDR3 region has the DNA TGTGCCAGCAATTCTCGACTAGCCAAAAACATTCAGTACTTC. Amino acids: CASNSRLAKNIQYF.

The gene calls are TRBV18 and TRBJ2-4; 7 bases map to TRBD2. V lost 2 bases and J lost 0; bases outside the gene matches: 22. CDR3 length: 22 amino acids. Germline V gives CDR1 KGHSH, CDR2 LQKENI. The CDR3 sequence: CASSPRSPGSGWPYLAKNIQYF. The DNA for the CDR3 is TGTGCCAGCTCACCAAGAAGCCCGGGTAGCGGGTGGCCTTATCTAGCCAAAAACATTCAGTACTTC.

The J gene is TRBJ2-7, the V gene TRBV6-6; no reliable D call. The CDR3 runs 14 residues. Germline V gives CDR1 MNHNY, CDR2 SVGAGI (reference sequence). The V gene lost 4 bases and the J gene lost 4 bases, with 14 bases spanning the gap. CDR3 DNA sequence: TGTGCCAGCAGTTCCATAACTGACAAGTACGAGCAGTACTTC. This sequence encodes CASSSITDKYEQYF.

With respect to this clone: The sample contains more than one DNA sequence encoding this CDR3. As DNA, the CDR3 is TGTGCCAGCAGTTTATCGGGAGAGACCCAGTACTTC. Translated: CASSLSGETQYF. J is TRBJ2-5 and V is TRBV27; the D is unclear. Per germline, CDR1 MNHEY and CDR2 SMNVEV (reference sequence). This CDR3 has 12 residues. Trimming pared 0 bases from V and 4 bases from J, leaving 3 bases between.

The sample holds a few counts of this clone. The chain combines TRBV6-4 with TRBJ2-3, with 9 bases fitting TRBD2. Germline CDR1 reads MRHNA; CDR2 reads SNTAGT. The CDR3 runs 14 residues. V lost 3 bases to trimming and J lost 4 bases; unmatched junction nucleotides: 2. CDR3 region: CASSDVAGADTQYF. The CDR3 DNA reads TGTGCCAGCAGTGATGTAGCGGGAGCAGATACGCAGTATTTT.

The chain recombines TRBV23-1 with TRBJ2-3; D unclear. Being an ORF, TRBV23-1 has a function that is uncertain. The length of the CDR3 is 14 residues. The ends were cut back, 2 bases at V and 4 bases at J, with 10 bases in the middle. The CDR3 reads CASSQLDIPDTQYF. In DNA form, the CDR3 reads TGCGCCAGCAGTCAACTTGACATACCAGATACGCAGTATTTT.

The chain has TRBV19 and TRBJ2-7; 11 nucleotides agree with TRBD1. The CDR3 spans 14 residues. Trimming took 7 bases from V and 2 from J; bases not matched to a gene: 4. CDR1 LNHDA and CDR2 SQIVND come from the germline V gene (reference sequence). In DNA form, the CDR3 reads TGTGCCAGTATGGACAGGGGGCGAACCTACGAGCAGTACTTC. Amino acid sequence: CASMDRGRTYEQYF.

The chain links TRBV27 to TRBJ1-5; a possible D gene is TRBD1 (5 bases). Between the trimmed V and J ends, which lost 3 bases and 4 bases, there was a span of 7 bases. Germline V gene lookup returns CDR1 MNHEY and CDR2 SMNVEV (reference sequence). The CDR3 is 13 amino acids. The CDR3 loop is CASSLGPNQPQHF. As DNA, the CDR3 is TGTGCCAGCAGTTTGGGACCAAATCAGCCCCAGCATTTT.

The genes are TRBV19 and TRBJ2-2; possible D gene TRBD2, 5 bases. CDR3 length equals 17 residues. CDR1 and CDR2 (germline): LNHDA, SQIVND (reference sequence). V was shortened by 4 bases and J by 0 bases, with 15 bases between the two germline ends. The CDR3 loop reads CASSRPSLAPNTGELFF. The CDR3 nucleotides are TGTGCCAGTAGTAGACCCTCTCTAGCACCGAACACCGGGGAGCTGTTTTTT.

The chain links TRBV21-1 to TRBJ2-1; the table's D call TRBD2 went unverified against the DNA. TRBV21-1 represents a pseudogene. The CDR3 covers 16 residues. CDR3 loop: CASSNKREVVYNEQFF. CDR3 nucleotide sequence: TGTGCCAGCAGCAACAAACGGGAGGTAGTCTACAATGAGCAGTTCTTC.

The chain carries TRBV7-2 and TRBJ1-6; unclear D gene. Germline values: CDR1 SGHTA, CDR2 FQGNSA. V was cut by 4 bases and J by 0 bases, with 10 bases left in between. This CDR3 region has 16 residues. The CDR3 nucleotides are TGTGCCAGCAGCTCCGCGCCGGGCTCCTATAATTCACCCCTCCACTTT. Translated: CASSSAPGSYNSPLHF.

The V and J genes are TRBV5-4 and TRBJ2-5; D is unclear. This CDR3 contains 13 residues. Germline lookup yields CDR1 SGHNT and CDR2 YYREEE (reference sequence). Trimming cost V 0 bases and J 1 base, with 4 bases left between them. The CDR3 DNA reads as TGTGCCAGCAGCTTGGAACCCCAAGAGACCCAGTACTTC. It translates to CASSLEPQETQYF.

CDR3 region: CASSQGTSFEQYF. DNA for the CDR3: TGTGCCAGCAGCCAAGGGACATCTTTCGAGCAGTACTTC. The chain joins TRBV11-2 to TRBJ2-7; the D gene is possibly TRBD1 (6 bases). Between the trimmed V and J ends, which lost 5 bases and 6 bases, there was a span of 14 bases. The CDR3 sequence is 13 residues long. Germline V gene data show CDR1 as SGHAT and CDR2 as FQNNGV.